The subject of this entry is one T cell receptor beta chain. MiXCR, applied by TCRdb to the 5' RACE reads, yields one record per CDR3 protein. The sample contains roughly 100,000 distinct CDR3 sequences, roughly 10% of which appear only once. Germline loops: CDR1 MNHEY, CDR2 SMNVEV (reference sequence). This CDR3 comprises 12 residues. J gave up 9 bases and V 8 bases, and 6 bases lay outside the gene matches. This entry comes from a study of T cells after yellow fever vaccination. Study results and limitations: Booster sampling recovered most clones from primary vaccination (96% CD4, over 75% CD8). A small share of clonotypes appeared in both CD4 and CD8 compartments.

The material sequenced was CD8+ T cells not binding an NS4B(214-222) dextramer, sorted from PBMCs, taken roughly 14 days after the first yellow fever vaccination. This chain connects TRBV27 to TRBJ2-1; 8 bases match TRBD1. The TCR was taken from a man between 18 and 35 years old who received the YFV17D yellow fever vaccine. The CDR3 region is CASASGGTEQFF. For the CDR3, the DNA is TGTGCCAGCGCTTCAGGGGGCACTGAGCAGTTCTTC.